A single sample is the source of the 5 T cell receptor beta chains below, sequenced in a study of T cell responses to AZD1222 COVID-19 vaccine. Generated by immunoSEQ multiplex PCR, the TCRdb table keeps only in-frame clones and is missing some. The data show 120,000 or so clones, with around nine tenths seen just once and 2.5% to 3.5% held by the top ten. The sample was peripheral blood, taken on day 0 of AZD1222 vaccination. The receptor source for this set is an adult in good health.

This sequence joins TRBV5-1 and TRBJ2-1; D is possibly TRBD1 or TRBD2 (5 bases each). V dropped 4 bases and J dropped 10 bases, with 24 bases sitting between them. CDR1 is SGHRS and CDR2 is YFSETQ in the germline V gene. CDR3 size: 16 residues. CDR3 loop: CASSPGRELLGGEQFF. The DNA of the CDR3 is TGCGCCAGCAGCCCCGGTAGGGAGCTGCTTGGGGGAGAGCAGTTCTTC. Drawing the rest from reference TRBV5-1 and TRBJ2-1, the complete variable domain is KAGVTQTPRYLIKTRGQQVTLSCSPISGHRSVSWYQQTPGQGLQFLFEYFSETQRNKGNFPGRFSGRQFSNSRSEMNVSTLELGDSALYLCASSPGRELLGGEQFFGPGTRLTVL.

This rearrangement joins TRBV19 to TRBJ2-6; D gene uncertain. V was clipped by 5 bases and J by 0 bases, with 14 bases between them. Germline assignment: CDR1 LNHDA and CDR2 SQIVND (reference sequence). This CDR3 region has 17 residues. CDR3 sequence: CASSETGGLSGANVLTF. The CDR3 DNA is TGTGCCAGTAGTGAGACGGGTGGGCTCTCTGGGGCCAACGTCCTGACTTTC.

V and J are TRBV7-3 and TRBJ1-1, with D perhaps TRBD1 (6 bases). This CDR3 comprises 21 residues. Trimming pared 1 base from V and 3 bases from J, leaving 30 bases between. CDR1 SGHTA and CDR2 FQGTGA come from the germline V gene. This chain's CDR3 is CASSLRPPNPRGWGADTEAFF. The CDR3, as DNA: TGTGCCAGCAGCTTAAGACCCCCCAACCCCAGAGGCTGGGGGGCTGACACTGAAGCTTTCTTT.

The count of this clone is one. The chain combines TRBV6-5 with TRBJ2-3; 10 bases match TRBD2. This CDR3 contains 15 residues. Trimming at V came to 6 bases and at J to 5 bases, leaving 8 bases not matched to a gene. The germline V gene has CDR1 MNHEY and CDR2 SVGAGI. DNA for the CDR3: TGTGCCAGCAGCCCCCCGGGACTAGCGATAGATACGCAGTATTTT. Translating it yields CASSPPGLAIDTQYF.

A single count supports this clone. This rearrangement joins TRBV2 to TRBJ2-7; maybe TRBD1 (5 bases). Germline-derived CDR1 and CDR2 are SNHLY and FYNNEI. This CDR3 spans 16 amino acids. V dropped 5 bases and J dropped 0 bases, with 17 bases sitting between them. The CDR3 spells CASSQGADPFSYEQYF. The CDR3 DNA sequence: TGTGCCAGCAGTCAAGGGGCAGATCCCTTCTCCTACGAGCAGTACTTC.